These 5 T cell receptor beta chains were all obtained from the same sample, sequenced in a study of OX40 agonist ivuxolimab in advanced cancers. Clones were read by immunoSEQ multiplex PCR, and TCRdb kept only the in-frame ones, dropping some. There are under 70,000 clones in the sample; 80% to 90% occur only once, and less than 14% lies in the top ten. Sequencing was performed on CD4+ or CD8+ T cells sorted from blood, taken in a trial of the OX40 agonist ivuxolimab. The receptors originated from an adult with an advanced solid tumor such as melanoma, head and neck, liver or kidney cancer.

This chain connects TRBV11-2 to TRBJ1-2, with no clear D. CDR1 is SGHAT, CDR2 FQNNGV, per germline. This CDR3 comprises 13 residues. V lost 5 bases and J 4 bases, leaving 11 bases between the germline ends. The CDR3 reads CASSASMGYGYTF. CDR3 sequence (DNA): TGTGCCAGCAGCGCCTCGATGGGCTATGGCTACACCTTC.

The chain uses TRBV18 and TRBJ2-5; D possibly corresponds to TRBD2 (5 bases). This CDR3 region has 13 residues. The V end lost 5 bases, the J end lost 2 bases, and 9 bases lay between the germline ends. Per the germline V gene, CDR1 is KGHSH and CDR2 is LQKENI. The CDR3 nucleotides are TGTGCCAGCTCAAGACTACAACAAGAGACCCAGTACTTC. It yields the protein CASSRLQQETQYF.

V and J are TRBV5-1 and TRBJ1-1; tentative D call: TRBD1 (6 bases). CDR1 and CDR2 from the germline V gene are SGHRS and YFSETQ. The CDR3 length is 14 residues. V gave up 0 bases and J gave up 7 bases, with 13 bases separating them. CDR3 in DNA: TGCGCCAGCAGCTTGGGGATTGGACAGCTTGAAGCTTTCTTT. Protein: CASSLGIGQLEAFF.

The gene calls are TRBV21-1 and TRBJ2-3; no DNA check was done on the table's D call, TRBD2. TRBV21-1 is designated a pseudogene. This CDR3 is 14 amino acids long. The CDR3 spells CASSKWLAGDTQYF. CDR3 DNA: TGTGCCAGCAGCAAATGGCTAGCGGGGGATACGCAGTATTTT.

The rearrangement links TRBV28 to TRBJ1-2, with D possibly matching TRBD1 (5 bases). V was clipped by 2 bases and J by 8 bases, with 18 bases between them. CDR1 and CDR2 (germline): MDHEN, SYDVKM. CDR3 length: 15 residues. CDR3 in DNA: TGTGCCAGCAGTTTACCTTCGCGGGGCGCGAAGGGCTACACCTTC. Encoded protein: CASSLPSRGAKGYTF.